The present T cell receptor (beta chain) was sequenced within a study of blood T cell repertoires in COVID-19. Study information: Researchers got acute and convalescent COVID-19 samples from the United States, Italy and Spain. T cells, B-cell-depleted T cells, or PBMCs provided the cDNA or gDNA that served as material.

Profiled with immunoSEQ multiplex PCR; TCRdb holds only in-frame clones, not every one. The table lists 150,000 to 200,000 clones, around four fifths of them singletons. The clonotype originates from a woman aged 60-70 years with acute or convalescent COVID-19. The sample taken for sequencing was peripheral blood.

The CDR3 is CASSRLSGGSDEQFF. The DNA for the CDR3 is TGTGCCAGCAGCCGGCTCTCAGGGGGGAGCGATGAGCAGTTCTTC. This chain joins TRBV11-2 and TRBJ2-1, with D possibly TRBD1 on 7 matching bases. V was trimmed by 5 bases and J by 8 bases, leaving 19 bases between them. The CDR3 has 15 residues. Germline V CDR1 and CDR2: SGHAT, FQNNGV.